Presented here are 28 T cell receptor beta chains from one specimen sequenced in a study of technical replicates of blood from several donors (dated by TCRdb to about 2017). The library came from the immunoSEQ multiplex PCR assay. Sourced from immuneACCESS, this table was stored by TCRdb with only in-frame sequences that have V and J called. A share of the clones is absent; for the studies checked, an unresolved V gene accounts for under half, and the remainder has no known explanation. Present in this sample are 80,000 to 95,000 clones, around 96% of which were seen just once. The ten top clones hold about 0.3% of the sample. The sample consisted of T cells isolated from PBMCs. The receptors originated from a human donor in good health.

The chain joins TRBV5-1 to TRBJ1-5; maybe TRBD1 (5 bases). This CDR3 comprises 14 residues. Looked up from germline, CDR1 is SGHRS and CDR2 is YFSETQ. Trimming removed 4 bases at V and 6 bases at J, with 14 bases between. The CDR3 DNA reads TGCGCCAGCAGCCCCCGCGGGGGACGTCAGCCCCAGCATTTT. It encodes CASSPRGGRQPQHF.

The rearrangement links TRBV27 to TRBJ1-2; 9 bases are a match to TRBD1. Per germline, CDR1 MNHEY and CDR2 SMNVEV (reference sequence). With V trimmed by 6 bases and J by 8 bases, 10 bases remained unmatched. The CDR3 contains 14 residues. The CDR3 region has the DNA TGTGCCAGCAGCTGGACAGGGGAAGGATGGGGCTACACCTTC. Its protein is CASSWTGEGWGYTF.

The V gene is TRBV7-9, the J gene TRBJ2-3; 10 bases agree with TRBD2. Germline CDR1 reads SEHNR; CDR2 reads FQNEAQ (reference sequence). The CDR3 has 17 residues. V was clipped by 8 bases and J by 2 bases; unmatched bases: 13. CDR3 amino acids: CASERWTSGPPTDTQYF. Here the CDR3 DNA reads TGTGCCAGCGAGAGGTGGACTAGCGGCCCCCCCACAGATACGCAGTATTTT.

The chain employs TRBV6-1 and TRBJ2-1, with D tentatively TRBD2 (5 bases). The V and J ends lost 6 bases and 4 bases respectively, with 16 bases between them. The CDR3 length is 15 residues. The germline V gene encodes CDR1 MNHNS and CDR2 SASEGT. CDR3 DNA sequence: TGTGCCAGCAGCGACCTAGGACTTTTATACAATGAGCAGTTCTTC. It translates to CASSDLGLLYNEQFF.

The CDR3 DNA sequence: TGCGCCAGCAGCGCGGGGACCGACCATGGCTATGGCTACACCTTC. Translating gives CASSAGTDHGYGYTF. The gene calls are TRBV5-1 and TRBJ1-2; D might be TRBD1 (5 bases). Trimming left V 4 bases short and J 4 bases short, with 17 bases between. Germline V CDR1 and CDR2: SGHRS, YFSETQ. CDR3 length: 15 residues.

This clone was picked up one time. The chain has TRBV11-3 and TRBJ1-1; D perhaps matches TRBD1 (6 bases). The CDR3 loop spans 14 amino acids. V lost 5 bases, J lost 4 bases, and 14 bases lay in between. CDR1 and CDR2 from the germline V gene are SGHNT and YENEEA. CDR3 region: CASSEKGGLTEAFF. CDR3 nucleotide sequence: TGTGCCAGCAGCGAGAAGGGGGGGCTCACTGAAGCTTTCTTT.

The chain has TRBV7-9 and TRBJ2-7, with 11 bases fitting TRBD1. With 5 bases clipped from V and 6 bases from J, the junction kept 6 bases outside the gene matches. The CDR3 spans 14 residues. CDR1 is SEHNR, CDR2 FQNEAQ, per germline (reference sequence). The CDR3: CASSGSGQGAEQYF. CDR3 coding DNA: TGTGCCAGCAGCGGTTCCGGACAGGGGGCCGAGCAGTACTTC.

The chain combines TRBV28 with TRBJ2-7; D is possibly TRBD1 (5 bases). Per germline, CDR1 MDHEN and CDR2 SYDVKM. V lost 3 bases and J lost 3, with 6 bases in between. This CDR3 comprises 12 residues. CDR3 in DNA: TGTGCCAGCAGTTTCGACAGCTACGAGCAGTACTTC. It specifies CASSFDSYEQYF.

The genes are TRBV7-9 and TRBJ2-7; TRBD1 agrees at 12 bases. The length of the CDR3 is 14 residues. The trim removed 6 bases at V and 5 bases at J, leaving 5 bases unmatched. The germline CDR1 and CDR2 sequences are SEHNR and FQNEAQ (reference sequence). CDR3 DNA: TGTGCCAGCAGTCCCGGGACAGGGGGCGACGAGCAGTACTTC. It is translated as CASSPGTGGDEQYF.

The rearrangement uses TRBV7-8 and TRBJ2-1; the match to TRBD2 covers 7 bases. J lost 7 bases, V lost 5 bases, and 8 bases had no gene match. The CDR3 covers 14 residues. The germline V gene encodes CDR1 SGHVS and CDR2 FQNEAQ. In DNA, the CDR3 is TGTGCCAGCAGCCCTCGGGCAGCGGGGAATGAGCAGTTCTTC. Its translation: CASSPRAAGNEQFF.

This clone was recorded only once. The genes are TRBV15 and TRBJ2-1; 7 positions agree with TRBD2. Germline values: CDR1 LNHNV, CDR2 YYDKDF (reference sequence). CDR3 size: 18 residues. J was trimmed by 0 bases and V by 0 bases; bases with no gene match: 8. CDR3 bases: TGTGCCACCAGCAGAGATAGCGGGCTAATTAGCTCCTACAATGAGCAGTTCTTC. Residues: CATSRDSGLISSYNEQFF.

This chain joins TRBV27 and TRBJ2-3, with TRBD2 matching 11 bases. Looked up from germline, CDR1 is MNHEY and CDR2 is SMNVEV (reference sequence). The V gene end was trimmed by 2 bases and the J gene end by 3 bases; junction bases not matched to a gene: 10. This CDR3 region has 18 residues. DNA of the CDR3: TGTGCCAGCAGTTTACGGACTAGCGGGCCCGGAGGGACAGATACGCAGTATTTT. The encoded protein is CASSLRTSGPGGTDTQYF.

J is TRBJ2-3 and V is TRBV6-6; TRBD2 aligns across 10 bases. Per germline, CDR1 MNHNY and CDR2 SVGAGI (reference sequence). CDR3 length: 15 residues. Trimming cost V 0 bases and J 5 bases; bases outside gene matches: 2. DNA for the CDR3: TGTGCCAGCAGTTACTCGAGCGGGAGGGGAGATACGCAGTATTTT. Its protein is CASSYSSGRGDTQYF.

The chain recombines TRBV27 with TRBJ1-2, with D maybe TRBD1 (5 bases). V lost 0 bases and J 4 bases, leaving 6 bases between the germline ends. The germline V gene has CDR1 MNHEY and CDR2 SMNVEV (reference sequence). The CDR3 consists of 13 residues. The CDR3 DNA follows: TGTGCCAGCAGTTTATCACAGGCCTATGGCTACACCTTC. Translated, it gives CASSLSQAYGYTF.

This chain uses TRBV9 with TRBJ2-3, with D tentatively TRBD1 (6 bases). Looked up from germline, CDR1 is SGDLS and CDR2 is YYNGEE. The CDR3 sequence is 13 residues long. V was pared by 0 bases and J by 6 bases, with 8 bases between. CDR3 in amino acids: CASSVAQGDTQYF. In DNA form, the CDR3 reads TGTGCCAGCAGCGTAGCTCAGGGGGATACGCAGTATTTT.

V is TRBV27 and J is TRBJ2-1, with a tentative D call TRBD1 (6 bases). The V and J ends lost 3 bases and 7 bases respectively, with 22 bases between them. The CDR3 length is 17 residues. Germline V CDR1 and CDR2: MNHEY, SMNVEV (reference sequence). The CDR3 is CASSFSAPGHETNEQFF. Written as DNA, the CDR3 is TGTGCCAGCAGTTTTTCCGCTCCGGGACACGAAACAAATGAGCAGTTCTTC.

This rearrangement joins TRBV7-2 to TRBJ2-2; maybe TRBD2 (5 bases). CDR1 SGHTA and CDR2 FQGNSA come from the germline V gene. The CDR3 length is 14 residues. The V end lost 2 bases, the J end lost 7 bases, and 11 bases lay between the germline ends. CDR3 sequence reads: CASSLNWSGGELFF. As DNA, the CDR3 is TGTGCCAGCAGCTTAAACTGGAGCGGCGGGGAGCTGTTTTTT.

The table lists this clone with a count of one. The chain has TRBV13 and TRBJ1-1; 9 bases are shared with TRBD1. After removal of 4 bases from V and 5 bases from J, the junction contained 5 bases not matched to a gene. The CDR3 is made up of 14 amino acids. CDR1 is PRHDT and CDR2 is FYEKMQ in the germline V gene (reference sequence). The CDR3 region is CASSWRDRETEAFF. The CDR3 DNA reads TGTGCCAGCAGCTGGAGGGACAGGGAAACTGAAGCTTTCTTT.

The rearrangement joins TRBV5-6 to TRBJ2-1, with D possibly matching TRBD2 (5 bases). Trimming stripped 1 base from V and 0 bases from J, with 8 bases between. The CDR3 sequence is 15 residues long. Germline-derived CDR1 and CDR2 are SGHDT and YYEEEE. As DNA, the CDR3 is TGTGCCAGCAGCTTGAGTGGGAGCTCCTACAATGAGCAGTTCTTC. It is translated as CASSLSGSSYNEQFF.

This clone was seen a single time. The CDR3 spells CASKINSVSYNEQFF. For the CDR3, the DNA is TGCGCCAGCAAGATTAATAGCGTCTCCTACAATGAGCAGTTCTTC. The rearrangement uses TRBV5-1 and TRBJ2-1; a weak D match, TRBD2 (5 bases). Germline V gene data show CDR1 as SGHRS and CDR2 as YFSETQ. This CDR3 contains 15 residues. V gave up 6 bases and J gave up 0 bases, with 13 bases separating them.

CDR3 bases: TGTGCCAGCAGTTACTCGTTAGGGGGCCTAGGCTACACCTTC. Protein: CASSYSLGGLGYTF. The chain uses TRBV6-5 and TRBJ1-2; 7 bases line up with TRBD1. The CDR3 length is 14 residues. V shed 0 bases, J shed 8 bases, and the junction held 6 bases outside the gene matches. CDR1 is MNHEY, CDR2 SVGAGI, per germline.

The V and J genes are TRBV6-5 and TRBJ1-1; D not certain. Trimming took off 8 bases at V and 1 base at J, with 8 bases between the two ends. This CDR3 region has 12 residues. Germline V gene sequence: CDR1 MNHEY, CDR2 SVGAGI. DNA of the CDR3: TGTGCCAGCGCGGATAGGAACACTGAAGCTTTCTTT. It codes for CASADRNTEAFF.

This chain links TRBV11-3 with TRBJ1-1; D is uncertain. CDR1 and CDR2 from the germline V gene are SGHNT and YENEEA. The CDR3 consists of 13 residues. V was pared by 3 bases and J by 4 bases, with 9 bases between. Here the CDR3 reads CASSFLRGTEAFF. The CDR3 bases are TGTGCCAGCAGCTTCCTACGGGGCACTGAAGCTTTCTTT.

The chain is built from TRBV5-8 and TRBJ2-7, with 8 bases that match TRBD2. Germline CDR1 SGHTS, CDR2 YDEGEE. J lost 5 bases, V lost 1 base, and 8 bases had no gene match. CDR3 length equals 15 residues. The chain's CDR3 is CASSLPERETNEQYF. CDR3 bases: TGTGCCAGCAGCTTGCCGGAGCGGGAGACCAACGAGCAGTACTTC.

This chain connects TRBV4-2 to TRBJ2-1, with D unclear. Trimming took 1 base from V and 6 from J, leaving 10 bases between them. CDR1 is LGHNA, CDR2 YNFKEQ, per germline. This CDR3 has 14 amino acids. CDR3 sequence reads: CASSQVGAINEQFF. Written as DNA, the CDR3 is TGTGCCAGCAGCCAAGTAGGAGCTATCAATGAGCAGTTCTTC.

The gene calls are TRBV7-8 and TRBJ1-1, with TRBD1 identical over 7 bases. CDR3 size: 17 residues. Per the germline V gene, CDR1 is SGHVS and CDR2 is FQNEAQ. The J segment lost 5 bases and the V segment lost 1 base, leaving 13 bases of the junction unmatched. The CDR3 coding sequence is TGTGCCAGCAGCTTAGGAATCGAGGGGGCGAAGGGTACTGAAGCTTTCTTT. Its translation is CASSLGIEGAKGTEAFF.

This chain connects TRBV7-9 to TRBJ1-3; perhaps TRBD1 as D (5 bases). This CDR3 has 14 amino acids. V lost 6 bases and J 0 bases, leaving 9 bases between the germline ends. The germline CDR1 and CDR2 sequences are SEHNR and FQNEAQ (reference sequence). CDR3 sequence (DNA): TGTGCCAGCAGTTCCACAGGCTCTGGAAACACCATATATTTT. It is translated as CASSSTGSGNTIYF.

There are a few counts of this clone. One junction end does not reproduce the germline sequence, and a read error may be involved. V usage is TRBV29-1 and J usage is TRBJ1-1; D gene unclear. Germline CDR1 and CDR2: SQVTM and ANQGSEA. The CDR3 totals 12 residues. The CDR3 region has the DNA TGCAGCGTCGAAGACAATCCCTATGAAGCTTTCTTT. Translating it yields CSVEDNPYEAFF.